The 7 T cell receptor beta chains below come from one sample, sequenced in a study of blood T cell repertoires in COVID-19. Assay used: immunoSEQ multiplex PCR; TCRdb lists only in-frame clones, some missing. Of around 250,000 clones in the sample, around 82% were seen once. Sequenced material: peripheral blood. Receptor source: a woman younger than 30 with acute or convalescent COVID-19.

This sequence joins TRBV28 and TRBJ2-7; 8 bases fit TRBD2. J gave up 0 bases and V 2 bases, and 6 bases lay outside the gene matches. Germline V lookup: CDR1 MDHEN, CDR2 SYDVKM. The CDR3 runs to 16 residues. CDR3 DNA: TGTGCCAGCAGTTTAGCTAGCGGGCTTAGCTCCTACGAGCAGTACTTC. Its translation: CASSLASGLSSYEQYF.

The chain is built from TRBV1 and TRBJ2-7; the table's D call TRBD2 went unverified against the DNA. TRBV1 is labeled a pseudogene. The CDR3 length is 18 residues. In DNA form, the CDR3 reads TGCACCAGCAGCGCACCGGGACTAGCGGGGCTTAGCTCCTACGAGCAGTACTTC. Its translation is CTSSAPGLAGLSSYEQYF.

The chain is built from TRBV9 and TRBJ1-2; weak D call: TRBD1 (6 bases). Germline CDR1 reads SGDLS; CDR2 reads YYNGEE. Trimming took off 3 bases at V and 0 bases at J, with 15 bases between the two ends. The CDR3 consists of 16 residues. CDR3 sequence: CASSAWTATTNYGYTF. In DNA, the CDR3 is TGTGCCAGCAGCGCCTGGACAGCAACCACTAACTATGGCTACACCTTC.

The chain links TRBV27 to TRBJ2-3, with 14 bases aligning to TRBD2. J gave up 2 bases and V 7 bases, and 20 bases lay outside the gene matches. CDR1 and CDR2 (germline): MNHEY, SMNVEV (reference sequence). This CDR3 is built from 21 residues. The CDR3, as DNA: TGTGCCAGCATCGTAAGAGGGGGGACTAGCGGGAGATTCCGTAACACAGATACGCAGTATTTT. It translates to CASIVRGGTSGRFRNTDTQYF.

J is TRBJ2-5 and V is TRBV24-1; 8 nucleotides align to TRBD1. This CDR3 region has 14 residues. The ends lost 3 bases at V and 4 bases at J; junction bases unmatched: 3. Per germline, CDR1 KGHDR and CDR2 SFDVKD. In DNA, the CDR3 is TGTGCCACCAGTGATCCTGGACAGGGAGAGACCCAGTACTTC. This sequence encodes CATSDPGQGETQYF.

The CDR3 nucleotides read TGTGCCAGCAGAACAAGCGGGGCCTACGAGCAGTACTTC. Its translation: CASRTSGAYEQYF. The chain couples TRBV12-3 or TRBV12-4 to TRBJ2-7, with 7 nucleotides matching TRBD2. CDR3 length: 13 amino acids. Germline trimming cut 6 bases from V and 2 bases from J; bases unmatched to any gene: 4.

The rearrangement links TRBV29-1 to TRBJ1-2; D is unclear. CDR1 is SQVTM, CDR2 ANQGSEA, per germline. Trimming pared 4 bases from V and 0 bases from J, leaving 12 bases between. The CDR3 spans 14 residues. This CDR3 is CSVAWQRPNYGYTF. The CDR3 DNA is TGCAGCGTTGCCTGGCAGCGACCTAACTATGGCTACACCTTC. Full variable domain (rest looked up from reference TRBV29-1 and TRBJ1-2): SAVISQKPSRDICQRGTSLTIQCQVDSQVTMMFWYRQQPGQSLTLIATANQGSEATYESGFVIDKFPISRPNLTFSTLTVSNMSPEDSSIYLCSVAWQRPNYGYTFGSGTRLTVV.